This is a list of T cell receptor beta chains from one sample in a study of cytomegalovirus exposure and HLA in healthy donors. Using immunoSEQ multiplex PCR, the repertoire was profiled, and TCRdb retains in-frame clones only, with some absent. The profile covers under 55,000 clones, with about three quarters appearing a single time and under 3% taken by the ten largest. Specimen: PBMCs. The receptors were sampled from a young man in good health and CMV-seronegative. Both conserved end residues are part of each CDR3. D genes are given only for firm matches. Size is stated for part of the rows, as once, few or many counts, or as a class when the clone is expanded.

V,J,D,size,CDR3,DNA
TRBV28,TRBJ1-5,-,-,CASFSGVQPQHF,TGTGCCAGTTTTTCAGGGGTACAGCCCCAGCATTTT
TRBV14,TRBJ2-3,-,-,CASSQKGLTDTQYF,TGTGCCAGCAGCCAAAAGGGGCTCACAGATACGCAGTATTTT
TRBV6-5,TRBJ1-1,-,-,CASRLGSRAFF,TGTGCCAGCAGACTAGGTAGCCGGGCTTTCTTT
TRBV29-1,TRBJ2-1,-,-,CSVGAEGEQFF,TGCAGCGTTGGGGCGGAGGGTGAGCAGTTCTTC
TRBV11-2,TRBJ1-1,-,-,CASSPDPGANTEAFF,TGTGCCAGCAGCCCGGACCCAGGGGCTAACACTGAAGCTTTCTTT
TRBV6-5,TRBJ2-3,TRBD2,-,CASRASGSGTDTQYF,TGTGCCAGCAGGGCTAGCGGGAGCGGGACAGATACGCAGTATTTT
TRBV11-2,TRBJ2-2,TRBD2,-,CASSLAGTREGSAGELFF,TGTGCCAGCAGCTTAGCGGGCACCCGGGAGGGGAGCGCCGGGGAGCTGTTTTTT
TRBV14,TRBJ2-2,-,-,CASSPRRTQSSGELFF,TGTGCCAGCAGCCCGAGACGGACACAAAGCAGCGGGGAGCTGTTTTTT
TRBV6-5,TRBJ1-2,TRBD1,-,CASSPNDRARGYTF,TGTGCCAGCAGCCCAAACGACAGGGCACGGGGCTACACCTTC
TRBV5-1,TRBJ1-2,-,few,CASSLGQGGGYTF,TGCGCCAGCAGCTTGGGGCAGGGAGGCGGCTACACCTTC
TRBV4-3,TRBJ1-2,-,-,CASSQDVGSAQADYGYTF,TGCGCCAGCAGCCAAGATGTTGGGTCGGCTCAGGCAGACTATGGCTACACCTTC
TRBV15,TRBJ2-6,TRBD2,-,CATSGGGGGANVLTF,TGTGCCACCAGCGGCGGGGGGGGCGGGGCCAACGTCCTGACTTTC
TRBV7-2,TRBJ1-6,-,-,CASSLAGNYNSPLHF,TGTGCCAGCAGCTTAGCGGGCAACTATAATTCACCCCTCCACTTT
TRBV7-2,TRBJ2-4,-,few,CASSLGGGLAKNIQYF,TGTGCCAGCAGCTTAGGAGGGGGTCTAGCCAAAAACATTCAGTACTTC
TRBV6-5,TRBJ2-1,-,-,CASSRDFYNEQFF,TGTGCCAGCAGTAGGGACTTCTACAATGAGCAGTTCTTC
TRBV5-1,TRBJ2-3,-,-,CASSLDGADTDTQYF,TGCGCCAGCAGCTTGGATGGGGCAGACACAGATACGCAGTATTTT
TRBV5-1,TRBJ1-5,TRBD1,-,CASRTGAGDQPQHF,TGCGCCAGCCGGACAGGGGCAGGGGATCAGCCCCAGCATTTT
TRBV4-3,TRBJ2-7,TRBD2,-,CASSQVTSGTYEQYF,TGCGCCAGCAGCCAAGTGACTAGCGGGACCTACGAGCAGTACTTC
TRBV28,TRBJ2-2,-,few,CASSLPQGGAGELFF,TGTGCCAGCAGTTTACCACAGGGAGGGGCAGGGGAGCTGTTTTTT
TRBV10-3,TRBJ2-1,-,-,CAIRSQSYNEQFF,TGTGCCATCAGGAGCCAATCCTACAATGAGCAGTTCTTC
TRBV28,TRBJ2-1,TRBD1,-,CASQTGYSKNEQFF,TGTGCCAGCCAGACAGGGTATTCCAAAAATGAGCAGTTCTTC
TRBV5-4,TRBJ2-7,TRBD1,once,CASSFTGGSNYEQYF,TGTGCCAGCAGCTTTACAGGGGGCAGTAACTACGAGCAGTACTTC
TRBV27,TRBJ1-1,-,-,CASSLGRERNTEAFF,TGTGCCAGCAGTTTAGGGAGGGAAAGGAACACTGAAGCTTTCTTT
TRBV29-1,TRBJ1-1,-,once,CSVEVTVEAFF,TGCAGCGTTGAGGTGACAGTTGAAGCTTTCTTT
TRBV6-1,TRBJ2-5,TRBD2,few,CASSVRGLAGVGETQYF,TGTGCCAGCAGTGTAAGAGGACTAGCGGGAGTAGGAGAGACCCAGTACTTC
TRBV7-2,TRBJ2-7,TRBD1,-,CASSLVVTGRRPSSYEQYF,TGTGCCAGCAGCTTAGTAGTGACAGGGCGACGCCCGAGCTCCTACGAGCAGTACTTC
TRBV6-6,TRBJ2-1,TRBD2,-,CASRSLRGTNNEQFF,TGTGCCAGCAGGAGCCTACGGGGGACTAACAATGAGCAGTTCTTC
TRBV6-5,TRBJ1-5,-,-,CASGGGQPQHF,TGTGCCAGCGGGGGGGGTCAGCCCCAGCATTTT
TRBV5-1,TRBJ2-1,-,once,CASSHGQGQFF,TGCGCCAGCAGCCATGGACAAGGGCAGTTCTTC
TRBV5-4,TRBJ2-2,TRBD2,few,CASSWGGRSNTGELFF,TGTGCCAGCAGTTGGGGGGGGAGGAGCAACACCGGGGAGCTGTTTTTT
TRBV30,TRBJ2-5,TRBD2,-,CAWDTAGALQETQYF,TGTGCCTGGGATACAGCGGGAGCCCTACAAGAGACCCAGTACTTC
TRBV28,TRBJ1-1,-,once,CASSSFLGGAFF,TGTGCCAGCAGTTCCTTCCTCGGGGGGGCTTTCTTT
TRBV11-2,TRBJ2-1,-,-,CASSLNQGTGSEQFF,TGTGCCAGCAGCTTAAATCAGGGTACAGGGAGTGAGCAGTTCTTC
TRBV29-1,TRBJ2-7,-,-,CSVTGVSSYEQYF,TGCAGCGTTACGGGGGTGAGCTCCTACGAGCAGTACTTC
TRBV7-8,TRBJ1-2,TRBD1,few,CASSLGGQTYGYTF,TGTGCCAGCAGCTTAGGGGGACAGACGTATGGCTACACCTTC
TRBV7-2,TRBJ2-7,TRBD2,-,CASSASGGPYEQYF,TGTGCCAGCAGCGCTAGCGGGGGGCCCTACGAGCAGTACTTC
TRBV25-1,TRBJ1-5,TRBD1,once,CASSGQGYQPQHF,TGTGCCAGCAGTGGACAGGGTTATCAGCCCCAGCATTTT